A selection of T cell receptor beta chains follows, all from one sample in a study of beta chain features in type 1 diabetes. Data came from immunoSEQ multiplex PCR; TCRdb stores just in-frame clones and leaves some out. The sample shows 600,000 to 700,000 clones, roughly 12% of them seen only once. The sample taken for sequencing was naive CD4+ T cells from blood. The receptors come from a man aged 30 to 39 with type 1 diabetes. Both conserved end residues are part of each CDR3. D genes are given only for firm matches. Clone size is given for some rows only: seen once, a few or many times, or a class if the clone is expanded.

TRBJ1-6 | TRBV5-4 | . | . | TGTGCCAGCAGCTTAAGGGACGGCAATTCACCCCTCCACTTT | CASSLRDGNSPLHF
TRBJ1-5 | TRBV19 | . | TRBD1 | TGTGCCAGTAGTACCCGGACAGGGGGCATCGGCAATCAGCCCCAGCATTTT | CASSTRTGGIGNQPQHF
TRBJ2-5 | TRBV27 | . | TRBD1 | TGTGCCAGCAGTTTATTAGGGGACAGGTCCGTAGGAGAGACCCAGTACTTC | CASSLLGDRSVGETQYF
TRBJ1-1 | TRBV9 | few | . | TGTGCCAGCAACCGGGACGGCCAAAAGACTGAAGCTTTCTTT | CASNRDGQKTEAFF
TRBJ2-3 | TRBV6-5 | few | TRBD2 | TGTGCCAGCAGTTACGGACTAGCGGGGGACACAGATACGCAGTATTTT | CASSYGLAGDTDTQYF
TRBJ1-3 | TRBV9 | few | . | TGTGCCAGCAGCGTGATCGGGGAGCTTAGCGGAGACACCATATATTTT | CASSVIGELSGDTIYF
TRBJ1-2 | TRBV30 | few | TRBD1 | TGTGCCTGCCTAAAAACATCGAGCCCACAGGGGACGTATGGCTACACCTTC | CACLKTSSPQGTYGYTF
TRBJ2-7 | TRBV7-9 | . | . | TGTGCCAGCAGCTTAGCAGGGACCTCCTACGAGCAGTACTTC | CASSLAGTSYEQYF
TRBJ2-3 | TRBV29-1 | few | . | TGCAGCGTTGCCGCCATCACAGATACGCAGTATTTT | CSVAAITDTQYF
TRBJ2-3 | TRBV7-8 | few | TRBD2 | TGTGCCAGCAGCTTTCGGATTTTGGCGGGGGGTACCGATACGCAGTATTTT | CASSFRILAGGTDTQYF